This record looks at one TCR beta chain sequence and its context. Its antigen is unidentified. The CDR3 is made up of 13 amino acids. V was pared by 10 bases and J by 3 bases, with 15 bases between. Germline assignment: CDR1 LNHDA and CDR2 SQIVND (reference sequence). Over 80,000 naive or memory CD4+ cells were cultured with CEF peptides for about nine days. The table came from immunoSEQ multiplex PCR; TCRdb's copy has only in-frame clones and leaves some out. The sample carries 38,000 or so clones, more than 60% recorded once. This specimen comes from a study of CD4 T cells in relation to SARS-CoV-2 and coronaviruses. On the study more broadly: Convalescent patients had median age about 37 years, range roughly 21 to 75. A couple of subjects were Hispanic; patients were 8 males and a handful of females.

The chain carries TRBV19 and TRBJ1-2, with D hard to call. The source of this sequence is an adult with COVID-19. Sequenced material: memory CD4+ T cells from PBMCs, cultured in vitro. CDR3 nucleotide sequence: TGTGCCACGTCCAGGAGGACTGACTATGGCTACACCTTC. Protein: CATSRRTDYGYTF.